This passage covers 3 T cell receptor beta chains from one sample sequenced in a study of blood T cell repertoires in COVID-19. Profiling relied on immunoSEQ multiplex PCR, and the TCRdb table lists in-frame clones only, not all of them. The data hold 190,000 or so clones, with approximately 80% observed a single time. Sequencing was done on a sample of PBMCs or T cells enriched from blood (not recorded which). These receptors all stem from a middle-aged man who had recovered from COVID-19.

The V gene is TRBV28, the J gene TRBJ1-1; 8 bases align to TRBD1. Per the germline V gene, CDR1 is MDHEN and CDR2 is SYDVKM. The length of the CDR3 is 16 residues. V lost 2 bases, J lost 1 base, and 6 bases stayed unmatched. CDR3 region: CASSLLSRGPNTEAFF. The DNA of the CDR3 is TGTGCCAGCAGTTTACTGTCCAGGGGGCCGAACACTGAAGCTTTCTTT. Using reference TRBV28 and TRBJ1-1 for the parts outside the CDR3, the full variable domain is DVKVTQSSRYLVKRTGEKVFLECVQDMDHENMFWYRQDPGLGLRLIYFSYDVKMKEKGDIPEGYSVSREKKERFSLILESASTNQTSMYLCASSLLSRGPNTEAFFGQGTRLTVV.

V and J are TRBV7-6 and TRBJ2-3; 10 bases match TRBD2. The CDR3 runs 16 residues. Trimming cost V 1 base and J 6 bases; bases outside gene matches: 7. CDR1 and CDR2 from the germline V gene are SGHVS and FNYEAQ. The CDR3 coding sequence is TGTGCCAGCAGCTTAGTCTCTAGCGGGAGCCCCGATACGCAGTATTTT. Translated: CASSLVSSGSPDTQYF. The full variable domain, in which reference TRBV7-6 and TRBJ2-3 provide the parts outside the CDR3, is GAGVSQSPRYKVTKRGQDVALRCDPISGHVSLYWYRQALGQGPEFLTYFNYEAQQDKSGLPNDRFSAERPEGSISTLTIQRTEQRDSAMYRCASSLVSSGSPDTQYFGPGTRLTVL.

V and J are TRBV5-1 and TRBJ2-1; perhaps TRBD1 as D (5 bases). The CDR3 contains 13 residues. The germline V and J ends were trimmed by 3 bases and 6 bases, with 10 bases remaining between them. The germline V gene has CDR1 SGHRS and CDR2 YFSETQ. In nucleotides, the CDR3 is TGCGCCAGCAGCTCGGACATCCCCAATGAGCAGTTCTTC. This gives the protein CASSSDIPNEQFF.